The sequence of this T cell receptor (beta chain) was determined in a study of blood T cell repertoires in COVID-19. At the level of the study: COVID-19 samples collected from the United States, Italy and Spain covered acute and convalescent phases. PBMCs, B-cell-depleted T cells, or T cells provided the cDNA or gDNA that made up the material.

The CDR3 is 20 residues long. The ends were cut back, 5 bases at V and 7 bases at J, with 33 bases in the middle. CDR1 and CDR2 (germline): MNHEY, SMNVEV (reference sequence). Original handling: Nucleated cell counts were estimated from reference gene primer amplification. Method: immunoSEQ multiplex PCR; TCRdb's copy keeps in-frame clones and lacks some. D and trimming come from the DNA, and the V and J calls and clone size come from that table. The sample shows over 150,000 clones, about 87% of them seen only once. Seattle participants joined during active infection and were tracked over time. V gene TRBV27 combines with J gene TRBJ1-5; a weak D match, TRBD1 (5 bases). The receptor comes from a woman in her 70s with COVID-19, enrolled during active disease. Sequencing was done on a sample of peripheral blood. For the CDR3, the DNA is TGTGCCAGCAGTCACGACTGGGGGGTAACCGTTTCGTTGTTGGGCCAGCCCCAGCATTTT. This encodes CASSHDWGVTVSLLGQPQHF.